This T cell receptor beta chain appears in the sequencing data of a study of siplizumab effects on memory and regulatory T cells. With respect to this clone: Antigen unknown.

Trimming took 2 bases from V and 10 from J, leaving 17 bases between them. The germline V gene has CDR1 SGHVS and CDR2 FQNEAQ. CDR3 size: 15 residues. Clones were sequenced by immunoSEQ multiplex PCR, and TCRdb holds only the in-frame ones, with some missing. This table has 95,000 to 100,000 clones, around 90% appearing once. Broader study findings: Naive T cells, seemingly more diverse than memory cells, seemed major alloresponse contributors. The average Treg-derived proportion among mappable alloreactive CD4+ clones was about 70% with siplizumab versus under 35% in controls. The study did not confirm that proliferating Tregs from siplizumab cultures were suppressive.

Material for sequencing was non-Treg CD4+ T cells sorted from blood. This clonotype was obtained from a human donor in good health. The V gene is TRBV7-8, the J gene TRBJ1-4; a possible D gene is TRBD1 (5 bases). In DNA, the CDR3 is TGTGCCAGCAGCTTAATTGGGACTCGTTCCGGAAAACTGTTTTTT. Encoded protein: CASSLIGTRSGKLFF.